This TCR beta chain was obtained from a study of shared clonotypes between healthy human individuals. TCRdb's table, derived via immunoSEQ multiplex PCR, lists solely in-frame clones and lacks some. The table has 2,100,000 or so clones, almost 96% seen once; the top ten hold 0.1% to 0.15%. This clone was observed a single time. V was cut by 1 base and J by 1 base, with 14 bases left in between. Germline V gene sequence: CDR1 SGHTA, CDR2 FQGNSA. The CDR3 totals 16 residues. Sequenced sample: naive CD4+ T cells sorted from blood. As for subset: CD45RA+ positively selected. The chain carries TRBV7-2 and TRBJ2-7; D possibly matches TRBD1 or TRBD2 (6 bases each). This receptor was taken from a man in his late teens or twenties in good health. CDR3 region: CASSLGGRGLSYEQYF. The CDR3 DNA reads TGTGCCAGCAGCTTAGGAGGACGGGGGCTTTCCTACGAGCAGTACTTC.